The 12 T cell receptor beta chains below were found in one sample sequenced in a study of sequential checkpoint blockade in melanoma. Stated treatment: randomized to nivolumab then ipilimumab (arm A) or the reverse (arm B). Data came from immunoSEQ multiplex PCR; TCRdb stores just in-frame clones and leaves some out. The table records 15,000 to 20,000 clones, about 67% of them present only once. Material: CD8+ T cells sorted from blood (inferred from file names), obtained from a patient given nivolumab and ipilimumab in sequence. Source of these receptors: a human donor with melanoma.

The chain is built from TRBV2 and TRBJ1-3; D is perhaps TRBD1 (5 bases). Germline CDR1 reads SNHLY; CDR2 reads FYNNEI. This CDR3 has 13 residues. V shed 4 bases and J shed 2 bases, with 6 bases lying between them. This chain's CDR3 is CASSGRAGNTIYF. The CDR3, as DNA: TGTGCCAGCAGTGGCAGGGCTGGAAACACCATATATTTT.

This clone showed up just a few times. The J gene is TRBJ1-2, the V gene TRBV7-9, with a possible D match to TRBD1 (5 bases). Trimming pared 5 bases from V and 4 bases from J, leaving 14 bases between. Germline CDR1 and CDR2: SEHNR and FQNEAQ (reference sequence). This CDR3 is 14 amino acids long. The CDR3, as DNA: TGTGCCAGCAGCGTCGCTGACAGCTTCTATGGCTACACCTTC. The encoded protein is CASSVADSFYGYTF.

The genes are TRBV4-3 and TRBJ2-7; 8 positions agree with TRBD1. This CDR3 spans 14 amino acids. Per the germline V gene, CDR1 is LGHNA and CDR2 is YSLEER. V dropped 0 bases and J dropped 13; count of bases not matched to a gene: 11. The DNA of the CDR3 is TGCGCCAGCAGCCAAGATAGGGGTGAGGGACAGGCCTACTTC. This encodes CASSQDRGEGQAYF.

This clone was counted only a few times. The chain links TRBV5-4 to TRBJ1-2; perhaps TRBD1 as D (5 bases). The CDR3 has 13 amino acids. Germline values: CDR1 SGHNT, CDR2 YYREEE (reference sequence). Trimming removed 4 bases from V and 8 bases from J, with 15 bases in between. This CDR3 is CASSEDGGTGYTF. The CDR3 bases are TGTGCCAGCAGCGAGGACGGGGGGACCGGCTACACCTTC. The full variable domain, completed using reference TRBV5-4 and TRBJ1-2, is ETGVTQSPTHLIKTRGQQVTLRCSSQSGHNTVSWYQQALGQGPQFIFQYYREEENGRGNFPPRFSGLQFPNYSSELNVNALELDDSALYLCASSEDGGTGYTFGSGTRLTVV.

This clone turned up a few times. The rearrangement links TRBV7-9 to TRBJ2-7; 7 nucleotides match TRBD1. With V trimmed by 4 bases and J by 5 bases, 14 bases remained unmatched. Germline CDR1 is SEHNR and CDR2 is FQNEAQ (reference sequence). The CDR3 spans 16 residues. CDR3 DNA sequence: TGTGCCAGCAGCTGCGTTACGGGACAGAGGTGCGACGAGCAGTACGTC. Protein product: CASSCVTGQRCDEQYV.

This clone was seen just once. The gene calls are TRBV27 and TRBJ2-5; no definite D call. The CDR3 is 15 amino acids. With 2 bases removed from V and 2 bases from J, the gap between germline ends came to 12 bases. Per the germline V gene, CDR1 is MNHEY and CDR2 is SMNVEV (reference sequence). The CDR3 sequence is CASSLAWAKQETQYF. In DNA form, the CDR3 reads TGTGCCAGCAGTTTAGCGTGGGCTAAACAAGAGACCCAGTACTTC.

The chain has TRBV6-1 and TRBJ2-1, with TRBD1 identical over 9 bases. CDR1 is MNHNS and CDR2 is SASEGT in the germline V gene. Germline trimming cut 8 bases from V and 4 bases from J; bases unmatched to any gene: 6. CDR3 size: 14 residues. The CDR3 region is CASGGTGPYNEQFF. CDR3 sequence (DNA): TGTGCCAGCGGTGGGACAGGGCCTTACAATGAGCAGTTCTTC.

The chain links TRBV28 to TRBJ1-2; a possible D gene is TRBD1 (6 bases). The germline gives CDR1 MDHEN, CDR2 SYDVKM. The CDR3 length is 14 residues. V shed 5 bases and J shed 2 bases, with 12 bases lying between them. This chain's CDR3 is CASSLLTGNYGYTF. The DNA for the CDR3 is TGTGCCAGCAGTCTTCTCACAGGGAACTATGGCTACACCTTC.

The CDR3 sequence is CASSLVGGQGETQYF. The CDR3 DNA reads TGTGCCAGCAGCTTAGTGGGGGGACAGGGGGAGACCCAGTACTTC. This chain uses TRBV7-3 with TRBJ2-5; the match to TRBD1 covers 10 bases. The length of the CDR3 is 15 residues. Germline V lookup: CDR1 SGHTA, CDR2 FQGTGA. J lost 5 bases, V lost 2 bases, and 5 bases had no gene match.

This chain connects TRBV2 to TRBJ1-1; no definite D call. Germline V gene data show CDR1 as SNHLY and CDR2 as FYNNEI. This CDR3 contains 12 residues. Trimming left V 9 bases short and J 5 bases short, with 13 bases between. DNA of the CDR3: TGTGCCAGTAGTCCAGGTCGAACTGAAGCTTTCTTT. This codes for CASSPGRTEAFF.

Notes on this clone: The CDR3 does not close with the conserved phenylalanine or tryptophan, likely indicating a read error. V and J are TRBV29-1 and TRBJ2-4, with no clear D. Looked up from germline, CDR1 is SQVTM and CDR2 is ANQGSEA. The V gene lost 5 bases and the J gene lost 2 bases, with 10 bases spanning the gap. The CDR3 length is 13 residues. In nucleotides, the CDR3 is TGCAGCGTTACATTATCCTCCAAAAACATTCAGTACCTC. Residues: CSVTLSSKNIQYL.

CDR3 DNA sequence: TGTGCCAGCAGTGGCCAGGGAGGTGAAGCTTTCTTT. Its translation is CASSGQGGEAFF. The rearrangement links TRBV6-5 to TRBJ1-1; perhaps TRBD1 as D (5 bases). This CDR3 contains 12 residues. Germline V gene data show CDR1 as MNHEY and CDR2 as SVGAGI. The V end lost 5 bases, the J end lost 7 bases, and 11 bases lay between the germline ends.